A single sample is the source of the 9 T cell receptor beta chains below, sequenced in a study of T-cell reconstitution after alpha-beta-depleted transplantation in children. The authors prepared the TCRbeta library with unique molecular identifiers. TCRdb fed the PCR reads into MiXCR, producing one record per CDR3 protein. The repertoire holds about 980,000 distinct CDR3 sequences, with less than 30% as singletons. The sample consisted of PBMCs, mostly from graft donor cells, taken 360 days after TCRalphabeta/CD19-depleted stem cell transplant. The receptor set was obtained from a boy younger than two who had a stem cell transplant for SCID, so the T cells may come from the graft donor.

The V call is TRBV6-5, the J call TRBJ1-4, with D unresolved. From germline, CDR1 is MNHEY and CDR2 SVGAGI. This CDR3 is 15 amino acids long. Deletions cut 0 bases from V and 8 bases from J, with 13 bases between. The CDR3 sequence: CASSYSGGRNEKLFF. The CDR3 DNA reads TGTGCCAGCAGTTACTCGGGAGGGAGGAACGAAAAACTGTTTTTT.

This clonotype was detected only a few times. The rearrangement uses TRBV7-2 and TRBJ1-6; possibly TRBD1 for D (5 bases). Deletions cut 8 bases from V and 5 bases from J, with 10 bases between. Germline loops: CDR1 SGHTA, CDR2 FQGNSA. The length of the CDR3 is 13 residues. The CDR3 loop reads CASRDRNNSPLHF. The CDR3 DNA sequence: TGTGCCAGCCGAGACAGAAATAATTCACCCCTCCACTTT.

The rearrangement joins TRBV20-1 to TRBJ1-2; 8 bases are a match to TRBD1. Germline CDR1 DFQATT, CDR2 SNEGSKA (reference sequence). The CDR3 contains 13 residues. Trimming at V came to 6 bases and at J to 0 bases, leaving 3 bases not matched to a gene. The CDR3 loop is CSAQDRANYGYTF. CDR3 bases: TGCAGTGCGCAGGACAGGGCTAACTATGGCTACACCTTC.

This clonotype appeared a few times. The J gene is TRBJ2-7, the V gene TRBV6-5, with D tentatively TRBD1 or TRBD2 (5 bases each). The ends were cut back, 3 bases at V and 6 bases at J, with 12 bases in the middle. CDR1 is MNHEY and CDR2 is SVGAGI in the germline V gene. This CDR3 has 13 residues. The CDR3 coding sequence is TGTGCCAGCAGTTATACCGGGGCGGGCGAGCAGTACTTC. This codes for CASSYTGAGEQYF.

V is TRBV15 and J is TRBJ1-4; TRBD1 aligns across 7 bases. J gave up 8 bases and V 1 base, and 7 bases lay outside the gene matches. CDR1 is LNHNV, CDR2 YYDKDF, per germline (reference sequence). The length of the CDR3 is 15 residues. In nucleotides, the CDR3 is TGTGCCACCAGCAGAGGTACAGGGGTCGGGGAAAAACTGTTTTTT. It yields the protein CATSRGTGVGEKLFF. Looking up the rest from reference TRBV15 and TRBJ1-4 gives the full variable domain: DAMVIQNPRYQVTQFGKPVTLSCSQTLNHNVMYWYQQKSSQAPKLLFHYYDKDFNNEADTPDNFQSRRPNTSFCFLDIRSPGLGDTAMYLCATSRGTGVGEKLFFGSGTQLSVL.

CDR3 protein: CASSQQGAKGNNEQFF. The CDR3 coding sequence is TGTGCCAGCAGCCAACAGGGGGCAAAAGGAAACAATGAGCAGTTCTTC. The chain employs TRBV7-3 and TRBJ2-1; 9 nucleotides match TRBD1. J was trimmed by 5 bases and V by 5 bases; bases with no gene match: 10. Per the germline V gene, CDR1 is SGHTA and CDR2 is FQGTGA. The CDR3 sequence is 16 residues long.

This chain connects TRBV9 to TRBJ2-7, with D perhaps TRBD1 (5 bases). The V end was cut by 4 bases, the J end by 5 bases, with 16 bases between. The CDR3 length is 14 residues. Germline CDR1 is SGDLS and CDR2 is YYNGEE. The CDR3 bases are TGTGCCAGCAGCAGACTTCAGGGTACCCACGAGCAGTACTTC. Translating gives CASSRLQGTHEQYF.

This clonotype was counted many times. The rearrangement links TRBV2 to TRBJ1-1; maybe TRBD1 (6 bases). CDR1 SNHLY and CDR2 FYNNEI come from the germline V gene. V was cut by 6 bases and J by 2 bases, with 19 bases left in between. The CDR3 loop spans 16 amino acids. The CDR3 here is CASSDMNGGLNTEAFF. The CDR3 region has the DNA TGTGCCAGCAGCGACATGAATGGGGGGCTTAACACTGAAGCTTTCTTT.

The chain links TRBV10-2 to TRBJ2-5; 14 bases match TRBD2. The CDR3 runs 16 residues. V dropped 5 bases and J dropped 4; count of bases not matched to a gene: 6. Germline values: CDR1 WSHSY, CDR2 SAAADI. The CDR3 region is CASSRTSGGLGETQYF. The CDR3 region has the DNA TGCGCCAGCAGTCGGACTAGCGGGGGGCTGGGAGAGACCCAGTACTTC.